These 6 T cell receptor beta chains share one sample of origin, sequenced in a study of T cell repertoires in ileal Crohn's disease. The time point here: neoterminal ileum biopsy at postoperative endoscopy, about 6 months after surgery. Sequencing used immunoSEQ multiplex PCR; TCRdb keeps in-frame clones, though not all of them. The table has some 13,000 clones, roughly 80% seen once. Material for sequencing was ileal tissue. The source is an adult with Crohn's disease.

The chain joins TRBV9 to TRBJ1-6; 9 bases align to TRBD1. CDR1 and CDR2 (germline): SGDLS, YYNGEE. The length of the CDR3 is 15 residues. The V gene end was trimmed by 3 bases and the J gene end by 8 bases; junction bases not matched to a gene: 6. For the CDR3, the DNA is TGTGCCAGCAGCGCGCTAGACAGGGGGGATTCACCCCTCCACTTT. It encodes CASSALDRGDSPLHF. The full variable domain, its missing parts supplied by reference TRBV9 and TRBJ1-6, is DSGVTQTPKHLITATGQRVTLRCSPRSGDLSVYWYQQSLDQGLQFLIQYYNGEERAKGNILERFSAQQFPDLHSELNLSSLELGDSALYFCASSALDRGDSPLHFGNGTRLTVT.

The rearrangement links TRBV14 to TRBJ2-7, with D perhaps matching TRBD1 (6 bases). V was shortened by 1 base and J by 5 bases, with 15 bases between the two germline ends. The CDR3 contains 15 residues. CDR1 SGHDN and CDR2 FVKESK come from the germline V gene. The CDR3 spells CASSQVIQGIHEQYF. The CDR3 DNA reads TGTGCCAGCAGCCAAGTAATCCAGGGGATACACGAGCAGTACTTC.

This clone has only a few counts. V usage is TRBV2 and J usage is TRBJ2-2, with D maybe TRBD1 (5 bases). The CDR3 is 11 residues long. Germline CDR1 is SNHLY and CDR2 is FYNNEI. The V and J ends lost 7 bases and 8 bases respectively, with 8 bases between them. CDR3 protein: CASTRQGELFF. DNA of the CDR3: TGTGCCAGCACCAGACAGGGGGAGCTGTTTTTT.

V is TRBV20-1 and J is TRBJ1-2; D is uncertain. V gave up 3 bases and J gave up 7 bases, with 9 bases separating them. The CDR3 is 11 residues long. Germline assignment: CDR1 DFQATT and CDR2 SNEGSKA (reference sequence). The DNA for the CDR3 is TGCAGTGCTAGGAAGGAGTCTGGCTACACCTTC. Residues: CSARKESGYTF.

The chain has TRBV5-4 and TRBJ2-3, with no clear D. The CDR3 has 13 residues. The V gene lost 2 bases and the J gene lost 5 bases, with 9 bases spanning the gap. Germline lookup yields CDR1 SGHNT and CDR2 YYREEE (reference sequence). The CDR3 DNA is TGTGCCAGCAGCTTATCGAACGGAGATACGCAGTATTTT. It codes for CASSLSNGDTQYF.

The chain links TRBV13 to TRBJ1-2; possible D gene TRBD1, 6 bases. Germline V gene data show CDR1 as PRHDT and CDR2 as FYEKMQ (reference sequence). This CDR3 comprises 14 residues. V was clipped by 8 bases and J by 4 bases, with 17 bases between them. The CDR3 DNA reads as TGTGCCAGCGGTCTACAGGGAGTTGGCTATGGCTACACCTTC. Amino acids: CASGLQGVGYGYTF.